Given below is one TCR beta chain in context. Its specificity is not known. One end of the junction fails to match germline, which may point to a read error. Described time point: week 35, safety follow-up. In every dose of vaccine, 300 ug of mutant IDH1 20-mer peptide was given alongside topical imiquimod. This sample stems from a study of a mutant IDH1 vaccine in newly diagnosed glioma. At the level of the study: Most patients had radiochemotherapy with temozolomide before enrollment; others had one alone. Week 35 held visit V12, while week 47 held visit V13.

The CDR3 sequence is 15 residues long. Germline V CDR1 and CDR2: MNHNY, SVGAGI (reference sequence). The assay was immunoSEQ multiplex PCR, and TCRdb's table has in-frame clones only and misses some. Counted here are more than 40,000 clones, 70% to 90% occurring once; the ten biggest clones make up roughly 5%. The rearrangement links TRBV6-6 to TRBJ2-7; 7 bases are a match to TRBD2. This receptor was taken from a woman aged 35 to 49 with glioma. Source: PBMCs, taken from a glioma patient whose treatment included an IDH1 peptide vaccine. The CDR3 region has the DNA TGTGCCAGCAATTACGTAGCGGGTGGGACCTACGAGCAGTACTTC. This codes for CASNYVAGGTYEQYF.